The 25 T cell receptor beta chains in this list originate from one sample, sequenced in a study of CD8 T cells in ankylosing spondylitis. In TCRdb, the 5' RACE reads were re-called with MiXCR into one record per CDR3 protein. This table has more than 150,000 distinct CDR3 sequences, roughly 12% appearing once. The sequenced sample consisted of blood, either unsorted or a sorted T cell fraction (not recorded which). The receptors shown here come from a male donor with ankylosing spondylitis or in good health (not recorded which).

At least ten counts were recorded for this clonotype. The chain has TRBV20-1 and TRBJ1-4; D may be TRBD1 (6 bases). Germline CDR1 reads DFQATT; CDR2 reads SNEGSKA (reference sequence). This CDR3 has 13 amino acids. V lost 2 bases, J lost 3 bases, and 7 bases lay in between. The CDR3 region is CSARPGANEKLFF. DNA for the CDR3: TGCAGTGCTAGACCAGGGGCTAATGAAAAACTGTTTTTT.

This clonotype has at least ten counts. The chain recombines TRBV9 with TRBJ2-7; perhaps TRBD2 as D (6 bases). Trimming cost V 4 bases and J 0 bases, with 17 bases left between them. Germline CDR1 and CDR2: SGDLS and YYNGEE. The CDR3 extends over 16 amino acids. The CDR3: CASSPPSGEGSYEQYF. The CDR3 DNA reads TGTGCCAGCAGCCCCCCCTCGGGAGAAGGCTCCTACGAGCAGTACTTC.

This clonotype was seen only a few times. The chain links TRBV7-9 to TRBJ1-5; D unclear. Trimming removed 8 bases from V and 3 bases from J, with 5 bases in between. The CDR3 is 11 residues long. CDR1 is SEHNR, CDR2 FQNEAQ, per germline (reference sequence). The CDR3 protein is CASGLNQPQHF. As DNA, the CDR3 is TGTGCCAGCGGGCTCAATCAGCCCCAGCATTTT.

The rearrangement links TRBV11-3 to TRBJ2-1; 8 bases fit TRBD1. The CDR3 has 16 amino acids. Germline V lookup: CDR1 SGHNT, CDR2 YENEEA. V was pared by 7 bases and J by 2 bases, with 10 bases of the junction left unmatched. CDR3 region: CASNLPGQGTYNEQFF. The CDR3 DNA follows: TGTGCCAGCAACCTACCCGGACAGGGAACCTACAATGAGCAGTTCTTC.

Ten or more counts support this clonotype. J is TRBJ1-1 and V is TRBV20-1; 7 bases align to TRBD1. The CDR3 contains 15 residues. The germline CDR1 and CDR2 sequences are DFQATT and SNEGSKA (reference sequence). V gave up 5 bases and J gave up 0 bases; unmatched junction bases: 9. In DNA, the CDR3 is TGCAGTGCTCGAACGATGGGACAGTTGAACACTGAAGCTTTCTTT. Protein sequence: CSARTMGQLNTEAFF.

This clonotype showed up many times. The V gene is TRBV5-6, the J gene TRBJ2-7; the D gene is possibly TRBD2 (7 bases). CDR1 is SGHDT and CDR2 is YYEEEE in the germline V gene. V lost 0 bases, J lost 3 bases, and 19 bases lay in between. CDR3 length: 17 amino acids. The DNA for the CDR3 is TGTGCCAGCAGCTTGGACGAGGGGGGGACTCCCCGCTACGAGCAGTACTTC. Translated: CASSLDEGGTPRYEQYF.

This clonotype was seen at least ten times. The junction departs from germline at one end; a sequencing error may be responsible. The CDR3 DNA reads as TGTGCCAGCAGCATAGCCTCGGGACTCACGAGCGGGTCAGAGCAGTTCTTC. Its translation is CASSIASGLTSGSEQFF. The V gene is TRBV7-6, the J gene TRBJ2-1; TRBD2 is a possible D gene (6 bases). The germline V gene encodes CDR1 SGHVS and CDR2 FNYEAQ. This CDR3 is built from 17 residues.

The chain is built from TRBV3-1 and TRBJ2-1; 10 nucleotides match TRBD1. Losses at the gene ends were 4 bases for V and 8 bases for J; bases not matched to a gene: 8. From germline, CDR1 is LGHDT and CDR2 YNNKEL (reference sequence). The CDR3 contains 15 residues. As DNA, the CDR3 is TGTGCCAGCAGCCCGGGACAGGGGTCTTTCGATGAGCAGTTCTTC. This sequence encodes CASSPGQGSFDEQFF.

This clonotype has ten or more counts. CDR3 in DNA: TGTGCCAGCAGCTTAGAGGGGGGAGGGCGTCGCAATGAGCAGTTCTTC. Translated, it gives CASSLEGGGRRNEQFF. The genes are TRBV7-8 and TRBJ2-1, with D possibly being TRBD2 (7 bases). Trimming cost V 1 base and J 6 bases, with 16 bases left between them. The CDR3 extends over 16 amino acids. Germline CDR1 SGHVS, CDR2 FQNEAQ. The full variable domain, in which reference TRBV7-8 and TRBJ2-1 provide the parts outside the CDR3, is GAGVSQSPRYKVAKRGQDVALRCDPISGHVSLFWYQQALGQGPEFLTYFQNEAQLDKSGLPSDRFFAERPEGSVSTLKIQRTQQEDSAVYLCASSLEGGGRRNEQFFGPGTRLTVL.

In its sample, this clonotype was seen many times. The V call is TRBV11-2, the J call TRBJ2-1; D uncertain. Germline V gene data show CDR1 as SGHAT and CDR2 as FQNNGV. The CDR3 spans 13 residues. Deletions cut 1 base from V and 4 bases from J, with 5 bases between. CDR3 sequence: CASSLGGYNEQFF. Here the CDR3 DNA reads TGTGCCAGCAGCTTAGGCGGATACAATGAGCAGTTCTTC.

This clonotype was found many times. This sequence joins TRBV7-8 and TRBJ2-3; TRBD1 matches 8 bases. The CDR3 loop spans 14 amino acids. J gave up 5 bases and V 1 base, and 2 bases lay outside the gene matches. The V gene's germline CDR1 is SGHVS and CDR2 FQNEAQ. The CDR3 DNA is TGTGCCAGCAGCTTAGGGACAGGGCTAGATACGCAGTATTTT. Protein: CASSLGTGLDTQYF.

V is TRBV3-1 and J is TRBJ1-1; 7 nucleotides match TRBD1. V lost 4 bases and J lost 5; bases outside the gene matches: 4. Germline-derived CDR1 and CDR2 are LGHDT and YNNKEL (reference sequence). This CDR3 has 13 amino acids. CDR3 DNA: TGTGCCAGCAGCCGGACAGGTAGGACTGAAGCTTTCTTT. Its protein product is CASSRTGRTEAFF.

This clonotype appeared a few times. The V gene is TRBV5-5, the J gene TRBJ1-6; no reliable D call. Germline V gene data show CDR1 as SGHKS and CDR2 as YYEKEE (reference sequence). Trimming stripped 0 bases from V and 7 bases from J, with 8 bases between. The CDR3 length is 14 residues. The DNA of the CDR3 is TGTGCCAGCAGCTTGGAAACTAAAAATTCACCCCTCCACTTT. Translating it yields CASSLETKNSPLHF.

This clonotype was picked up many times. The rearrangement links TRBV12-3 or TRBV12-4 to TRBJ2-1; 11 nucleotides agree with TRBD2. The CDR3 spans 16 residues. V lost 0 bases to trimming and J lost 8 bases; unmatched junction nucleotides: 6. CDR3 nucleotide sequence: TGTGCCAGCAGTTTAGCGTTGGGACTAGCGGCGGATGAGCAGTTCTTC. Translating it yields CASSLALGLAADEQFF.

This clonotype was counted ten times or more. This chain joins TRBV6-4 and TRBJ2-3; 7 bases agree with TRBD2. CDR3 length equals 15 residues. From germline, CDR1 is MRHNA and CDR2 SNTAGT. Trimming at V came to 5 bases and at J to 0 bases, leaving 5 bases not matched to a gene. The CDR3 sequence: CASSRYGGSTDTQYF. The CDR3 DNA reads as TGTGCCAGCAGTCGTTACGGGGGGAGCACAGATACGCAGTATTTT.

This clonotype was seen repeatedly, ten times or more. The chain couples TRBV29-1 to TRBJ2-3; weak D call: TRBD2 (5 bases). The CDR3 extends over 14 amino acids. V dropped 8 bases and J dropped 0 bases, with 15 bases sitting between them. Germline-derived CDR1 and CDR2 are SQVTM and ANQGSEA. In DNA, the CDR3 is TGCAGCCTCACCCCGGGGAGTAGCACAGATACGCAGTATTTT. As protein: CSLTPGSSTDTQYF.

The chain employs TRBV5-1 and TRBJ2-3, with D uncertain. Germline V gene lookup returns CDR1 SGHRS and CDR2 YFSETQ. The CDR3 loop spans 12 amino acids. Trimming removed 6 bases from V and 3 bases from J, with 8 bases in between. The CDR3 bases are TGCGCCAGCAACCCGGAGACAGATACGCAGTATTTT. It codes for CASNPETDTQYF.

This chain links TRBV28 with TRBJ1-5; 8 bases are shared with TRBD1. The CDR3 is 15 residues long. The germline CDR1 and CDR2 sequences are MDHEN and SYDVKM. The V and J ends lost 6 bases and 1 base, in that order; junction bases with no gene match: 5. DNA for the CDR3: TGTGCCAGCAGCCCACAGGGGGGAAGCAATCAGCCCCAGCATTTT. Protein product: CASSPQGGSNQPQHF.

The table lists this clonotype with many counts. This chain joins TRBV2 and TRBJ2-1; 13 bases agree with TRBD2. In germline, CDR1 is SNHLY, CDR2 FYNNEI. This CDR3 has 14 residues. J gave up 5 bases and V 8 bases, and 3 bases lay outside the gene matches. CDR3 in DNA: TGTGCCAGCGGGACTAGCGGGATGGACAATGAGCAGTTCTTC. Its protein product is CASGTSGMDNEQFF.

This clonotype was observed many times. DNA for the CDR3: TGCGCCAGCAGCTTGGGCCCCTGGGGCAGGGGGATCCAGGAGACCCAGTACTTC. Translating gives CASSLGPWGRGIQETQYF. The chain joins TRBV5-1 to TRBJ2-5, with 7 bases fitting TRBD1. From germline, CDR1 is SGHRS and CDR2 YFSETQ. This CDR3 comprises 18 residues. Unmatched junction bases numbered 16, after V lost 0 bases and J lost 5 bases.

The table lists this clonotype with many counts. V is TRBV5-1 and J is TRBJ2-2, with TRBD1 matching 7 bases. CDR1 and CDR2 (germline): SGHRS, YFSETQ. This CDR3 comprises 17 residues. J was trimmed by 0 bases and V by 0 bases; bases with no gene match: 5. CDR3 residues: CASSLGDRATNTGELFF. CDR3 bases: TGCGCCAGCAGCTTGGGTGACAGGGCTACGAACACCGGGGAGCTGTTTTTT.

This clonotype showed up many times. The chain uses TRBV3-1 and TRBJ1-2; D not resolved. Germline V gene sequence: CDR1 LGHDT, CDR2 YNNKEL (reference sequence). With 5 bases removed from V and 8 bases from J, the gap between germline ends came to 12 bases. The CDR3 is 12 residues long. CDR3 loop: CASSTPIEGYTF. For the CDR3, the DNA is TGTGCCAGCAGCACCCCTATTGAGGGCTACACCTTC.

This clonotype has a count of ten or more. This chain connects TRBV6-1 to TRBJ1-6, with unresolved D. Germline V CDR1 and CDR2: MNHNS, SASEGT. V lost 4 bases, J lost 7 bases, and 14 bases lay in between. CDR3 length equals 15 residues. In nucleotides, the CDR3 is TGTGCCAGCAGTGCCGGACGGCCGAGCAATTCACCCCTCCACTTT. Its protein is CASSAGRPSNSPLHF.

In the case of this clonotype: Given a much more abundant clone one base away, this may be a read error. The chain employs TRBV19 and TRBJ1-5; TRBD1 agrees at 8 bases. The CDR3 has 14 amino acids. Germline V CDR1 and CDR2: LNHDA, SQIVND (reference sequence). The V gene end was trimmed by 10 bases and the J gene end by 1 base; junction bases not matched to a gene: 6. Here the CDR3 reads CANKGQGSNQPQHF. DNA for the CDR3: TGTGCCAATAAAGGACAGGGAAGCAATCAGCCCCAGCATTTT.

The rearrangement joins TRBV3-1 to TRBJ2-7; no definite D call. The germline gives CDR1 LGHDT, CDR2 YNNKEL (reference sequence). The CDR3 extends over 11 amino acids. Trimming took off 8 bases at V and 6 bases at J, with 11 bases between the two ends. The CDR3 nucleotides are TGTGCCAGCCAGGATGGCAGCGAGCAGTACTTC. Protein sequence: CASQDGSEQYF.